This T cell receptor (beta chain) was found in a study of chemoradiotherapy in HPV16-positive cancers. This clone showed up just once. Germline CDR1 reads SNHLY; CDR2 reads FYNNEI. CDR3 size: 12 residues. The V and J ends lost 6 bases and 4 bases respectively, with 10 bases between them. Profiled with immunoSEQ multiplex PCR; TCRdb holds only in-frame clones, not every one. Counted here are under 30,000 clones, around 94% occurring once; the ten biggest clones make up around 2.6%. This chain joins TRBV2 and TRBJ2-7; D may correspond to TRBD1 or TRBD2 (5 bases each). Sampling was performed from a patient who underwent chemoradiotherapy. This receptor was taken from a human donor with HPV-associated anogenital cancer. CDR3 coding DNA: TGTGCCAGCAGAGTAGGGGAGTACGAGCAGTACTTC. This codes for CASRVGEYEQYF.